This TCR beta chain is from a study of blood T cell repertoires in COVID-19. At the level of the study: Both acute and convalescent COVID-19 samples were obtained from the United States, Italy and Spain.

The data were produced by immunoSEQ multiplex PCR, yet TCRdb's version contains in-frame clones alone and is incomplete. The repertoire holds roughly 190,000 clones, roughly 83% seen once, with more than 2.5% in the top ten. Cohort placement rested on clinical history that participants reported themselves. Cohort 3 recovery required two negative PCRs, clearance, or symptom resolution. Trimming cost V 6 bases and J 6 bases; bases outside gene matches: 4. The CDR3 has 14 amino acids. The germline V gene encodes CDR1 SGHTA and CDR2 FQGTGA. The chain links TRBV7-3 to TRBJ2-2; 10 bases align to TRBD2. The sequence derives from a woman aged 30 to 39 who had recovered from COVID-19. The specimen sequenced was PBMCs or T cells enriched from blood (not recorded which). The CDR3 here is CASRLGTSAGELFF. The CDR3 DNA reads TGTGCCAGCAGATTAGGGACTAGCGCCGGGGAGCTGTTTTTT. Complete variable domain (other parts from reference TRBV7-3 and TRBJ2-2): GAGVSQTPSNKVTEKGKYVELRCDPISGHTALYWYRQSLGQGPEFLIYFQGTGAADDSGLPNDRFFAVRPEGSVSTLKIQRTERGDSAVYLCASRLGTSAGELFFGEGSRLTVL.